This T cell receptor (beta chain) was captured in a study of Ad26.COV2.S vaccination and SARS-CoV-2 variants. Findings of the study overall: Individuals receiving vaccine had higher spike-specific TCR breadth than placebo recipients did.

This CDR3 is 14 amino acids long. After removal of 3 bases from V and 4 bases from J, the junction contained 3 bases not matched to a gene. The germline V gene has CDR1 ENHRY and CDR2 SYGVKD. Generated by immunoSEQ multiplex PCR, the TCRdb table keeps only in-frame clones and is missing some. This sample has about 350,000 clones, with around 88% found just once. Treatment denoted: around 19 received Ad26.COV2.S at low or high dose, single or two shots; about 5 received placebo; per-sample allocation not given. On day 63 after the first injection, vaccine and placebo recipients gave samples. This clone was picked up many times. Its specificity is unknown.

This chain uses TRBV10-3 with TRBJ1-2; 9 nucleotides match TRBD1. The sequences come from peripheral blood, collected in a trial of Ad26.COV2.S vaccine versus placebo. This clonotype was sampled from a person between 18 and 65 years old who received the Ad26.COV2.S COVID-19 vaccine or a placebo. The CDR3 region is CAISEGQGLYGYTF. The CDR3, as DNA: TGTGCCATCAGTGAAGGACAGGGGCTCTATGGCTACACCTTC.